This entry lists 13 T cell receptor beta chains sequenced from one sample in a study of Ad26.COV2.S vaccination and SARS-CoV-2 variants. Data came from immunoSEQ multiplex PCR; TCRdb stores just in-frame clones and leaves some out. The sample lists about 280,000 clones; around 87% were seen once. Regarding treatment: some 19 received Ad26.COV2.S at low or high dose, single or two shots; about 5 received placebo; per-sample allocation not given. Each sample was drawn 63 days after the first injection (of vaccine or placebo). The specimen was peripheral blood, collected in a trial of Ad26.COV2.S vaccine versus placebo. These receptors were collected from a person aged 18 to 59 who received the Ad26.COV2.S COVID-19 vaccine or a placebo.

V is TRBV6-2 or TRBV6-3 and J is TRBJ1-1, with 9 bases identical to TRBD1. The V segment lost 2 bases and the J segment 14 bases; nucleotides outside the gene matches: 6. Germline loops: CDR1 MNHEY, CDR2 SVGEGT. The CDR3 spans 12 residues. The CDR3 bases are TGTGCCAGCAGTTACGACTGGGACAGGGAGTTCTTT. Translating it yields CASSYDWDREFF.

The chain recombines TRBV9 with TRBJ2-5; TRBD2 matches 10 bases. The ends lost 4 bases at V and 3 bases at J; junction bases unmatched: 0. The CDR3 has 13 amino acids. Per germline, CDR1 SGDLS and CDR2 YYNGEE. In DNA form, the CDR3 reads TGTGCCAGCAGCACTAGCGGGGAAGAGACCCAGTACTTC. Its protein is CASSTSGEETQYF.

This clone was counted a single time. The chain combines TRBV5-1 with TRBJ2-2; D is possibly TRBD1 or TRBD2 (6 bases each). The germline V and J ends were trimmed by 0 bases and 0 bases, with 9 bases remaining between them. This CDR3 is 16 amino acids long. CDR1 is SGHRS, CDR2 YFSETQ, per germline. CDR3 nucleotides: TGCGCCAGCAGCTTGGATCGGGGGCCGAACACCGGGGAGCTGTTTTTT. This translates into CASSLDRGPNTGELFF.

The chain carries TRBV6-1 and TRBJ1-6; D gene ambiguous. V lost 1 base and J 7 bases, leaving 8 bases between the germline ends. Germline V gene lookup returns CDR1 MNHNS and CDR2 SASEGT. The CDR3 contains 14 residues. CDR3 DNA sequence: TGTGCCAGCAGTGAAGGTCCTAGGAATTCACCCCTCCACTTT. This sequence encodes CASSEGPRNSPLHF.

The rearrangement joins TRBV11-2 to TRBJ2-7, with 9 bases that match TRBD1. The germline V gene encodes CDR1 SGHAT and CDR2 FQNNGV. This CDR3 region has 14 residues. With 5 bases clipped from V and 2 bases from J, the junction kept 4 bases outside the gene matches. The CDR3: CASSHRGQTYEQYF. DNA of the CDR3: TGTGCCAGCAGCCACAGGGGGCAAACCTACGAGCAGTACTTC.

The rearrangement joins TRBV19 to TRBJ1-2, with D maybe TRBD1 (6 bases). The CDR3 extends over 13 amino acids. In germline, CDR1 is LNHDA, CDR2 SQIVND (reference sequence). Trimming removed 5 bases from V and 2 bases from J, with 9 bases in between. The CDR3 nucleotides are TGTGCCAGTAGTCATGGGACAAACTATGGCTACACCTTC. This gives the protein CASSHGTNYGYTF.

This clone was counted at least ten times. The rearrangement joins TRBV20-1 to TRBJ1-1; D gene unclear. This CDR3 region has 11 residues. Germline loops: CDR1 DFQATT, CDR2 SNEGSKA (reference sequence). Trimming cost V 5 bases and J 5 bases, with 9 bases left between them. The CDR3 coding sequence is TGCAGTGCTGATAAACATACTGAAGCTTTCTTT. Its protein product is CSADKHTEAFF.

The chain uses TRBV7-9 and TRBJ1-1; the D gene is possibly TRBD1 (6 bases). Trimming took off 1 base at V and 5 bases at J, with 14 bases between the two ends. This CDR3 is 15 amino acids long. Germline V gives CDR1 SEHNR, CDR2 FQNEAQ (reference sequence). CDR3 DNA: TGTGCCAGCAGCTTAGGGTACAGGGTGGGGACTGAAGCTTTCTTT. Protein product: CASSLGYRVGTEAFF.

The chain recombines TRBV25-1 with TRBJ2-1; 7 nucleotides align to TRBD2. Looked up from germline, CDR1 is MGHDK and CDR2 is SYGVNS. This CDR3 has 17 amino acids. V trimming: 4 bases; J trimming: 0 bases; junction bases outside the gene matches: 9. The CDR3 nucleotides are TGTGCCAGCAGTGGTTCTAAGCGGGGCCTCTCCTACAATGAGCAGTTCTTC. It encodes CASSGSKRGLSYNEQFF.

The gene calls are TRBV12-3 or TRBV12-4 and TRBJ2-5; D not certain. V lost 5 bases to trimming and J lost 5 bases, with 12 bases between them. This CDR3 contains 13 residues. This chain's CDR3 is CASSPVPRETQYF. Here the CDR3 DNA reads TGTGCCAGCAGTCCGGTTCCAAGGGAGACCCAGTACTTC.

The chain has TRBV12-3 or TRBV12-4 and TRBJ1-1; D is unresolved. The V end was cut by 2 bases, the J end by 3 bases, with 7 bases between. This CDR3 comprises 13 residues. CDR3 region: CASSLRVYTEAFF. In nucleotides, the CDR3 is TGTGCCAGCAGTTTAAGGGTTTACACTGAAGCTTTCTTT.

The chain employs TRBV9 and TRBJ1-1, with D perhaps matching TRBD1 (5 bases). This CDR3 contains 14 residues. Germline CDR1 and CDR2: SGDLS and YYNGEE. The germline V and J ends were trimmed by 4 bases and 4 bases, with 14 bases remaining between them. The CDR3 DNA follows: TGTGCCAGCAGCCCAGGGCCCTGGGGCACTGAAGCTTTCTTT. Translation gives CASSPGPWGTEAFF.

The V and J genes are TRBV11-2 and TRBJ2-1; D may be TRBD2 (6 bases). CDR1 and CDR2 from the germline V gene are SGHAT and FQNNGV. The CDR3 is 15 residues long. V lost 4 bases and J lost 0, with 10 bases in between. CDR3 region: CASSSGTHSYNEQFF. The CDR3 DNA sequence: TGTGCCAGCAGCTCTGGGACTCACTCCTACAATGAGCAGTTCTTC.